The text below deals with one TCR beta chain. The sample is drawn from a study of long-term antiretroviral therapy in people with HIV. Sequencing relied on immunoSEQ assay v3.0, run at survey level. The assay was immunoSEQ multiplex PCR, and TCRdb's table has in-frame clones only and misses some. The data contain about 19,000 clones, 75% to 85% of them singletons. The sequencing used unsorted PBMCs, collected 0.2 years after starting antiretroviral therapy. The receptor comes from a woman aged 40 to 50 with HIV.

The CDR3 reads CASSQERVEKDTQYF. CDR3 bases: TGCGCCAGCAGCCAAGAAAGAGTAGAAAAAGATACGCAGTATTTT. V usage is TRBV4-1 and J usage is TRBJ2-3; D is ambiguous. The CDR3 is 15 residues long. Looked up from germline, CDR1 is MGHRA and CDR2 is YSYEKL. The germline V and J ends were trimmed by 0 bases and 5 bases, with 12 bases remaining between them.